Sequencing of this TCR beta chain was carried out in a study of T cell responses to AZD1222 COVID-19 vaccine. General study findings and limits: The donors showed a predominance of white British ancestry and of females, with possible underestimation of clonal diversity.

Produced via immunoSEQ multiplex PCR; TCRdb's table is partial and in-frame only. The data contain 100,000 to 150,000 clones, 88% of them seen just once; the ten biggest clones take up 7.5% to 8%. The germline V gene has CDR1 SGHDN and CDR2 FVKESK. V was trimmed by 4 bases and J by 2 bases, leaving 5 bases between them. The length of the CDR3 is 13 residues. Regarding this clone: Its antigen is as yet unknown.

The chain links TRBV14 to TRBJ2-2, with unresolved D. The sequence derives from an adult in good health. The material sequenced was peripheral blood, taken on day 0 of AZD1222 vaccination. CDR3 DNA sequence: TGTGCCAGCAGCCGGGGAAACACCGGGGAGCTGTTTTTT. Residues: CASSRGNTGELFF. The complete variable domain, with remaining parts taken from reference TRBV14 and TRBJ2-2, reads EAGVTQFPSHSVIEKGQTVTLRCDPISGHDNLYWYRRVMGKEIKFLLHFVKESKQDESGMPNNRFLAERTGGTYSTLKVQPAELEDSGVYFCASSRGNTGELFFGEGSRLTVL.